The 16 T cell receptor beta chains listed next were all sequenced from one sample in a study of T cells in Graves' hyperthyroidism and ophthalmopathy (dated by TCRdb to about 2019). The library came from multiplex PCR. The listed sequencing device is Illumina HiSeq 2000. Amplification of TCR beta CDR3 regions was carried out from RNA transcripts. For the first round of RT-PCR on the TCR CDR3, the HTBI primer set was used together with the Qiagen OneStep RT-PCR kit. Clones were called with MiXCR by TCRdb after fastp trimmed the public reads at Q25, and only in-frame beta chains were retained. Rows merge per CDR3 protein into single entries with the most common DNA and genes. The sample table shows approximately 400,000 distinct CDR3 sequences, and 19% are seen once. The ten largest clonotypes hold 3.7% of the sample. Sequencing was performed on blood. These receptors were obtained from a woman aged 18 to 35 with Graves' hyperthyroidism.

The table lists this clonotype with many counts. The chain has TRBV6-5 and TRBJ2-5; 12 positions agree with TRBD2. This CDR3 has 16 residues. Germline loops: CDR1 MNHEY, CDR2 SVGAGI. V trimming: 4 bases; J trimming: 5 bases; junction bases outside the gene matches: 8. The chain's CDR3 is CASSSPTSGRRETQYF. CDR3 in DNA: TGTGCCAGCAGTTCCCCGACTAGCGGGAGACGGGAGACCCAGTACTTC.

This clonotype showed up many times. The chain is built from TRBV29-1 and TRBJ1-2; D not certain. The germline V and J ends were trimmed by 4 bases and 8 bases, with 11 bases remaining between them. This CDR3 is 11 amino acids long. CDR1 and CDR2 (germline): SQVTM, ANQGSEA. DNA for the CDR3: TGCAGCGTTGCGCGTGCGAGGGGCTACACCTTC. As protein: CSVARARGYTF.

Ten or more counts support this clonotype. The chain has TRBV12-3 or TRBV12-4 and TRBJ1-2; 7 bases are a match to TRBD1. Trimming removed 6 bases from V and 2 bases from J; junction bases left unmatched: 6. The CDR3 has 14 residues. The CDR3 DNA is TGTGCCAGCAGGAATCCAGGGGGAAACTATGGCTACACCTTC. This codes for CASRNPGGNYGYTF.

The chain uses TRBV27 and TRBJ1-1, with TRBD1 as a possible D gene (6 bases). Germline V gene sequence: CDR1 MNHEY, CDR2 SMNVEV (reference sequence). V was trimmed by 2 bases and J by 0 bases, leaving 10 bases between them. This CDR3 has 15 residues. The CDR3 sequence is CASSLSWDMNTEAFF. The CDR3 coding sequence is TGTGCCAGCAGTTTAAGCTGGGACATGAACACTGAAGCTTTCTTT.

This clonotype was counted many times. The CDR3 region has the DNA TGTGCCAGCAGTTACGGGACAGCCAGGCAAGCTTTCTTT. It translates to CASSYGTARQAFF. This rearrangement joins TRBV27 to TRBJ1-1; 7 bases agree with TRBD1. The germline CDR1 and CDR2 sequences are MNHEY and SMNVEV (reference sequence). V was pared by 4 bases and J by 9 bases, with 8 bases of the junction left unmatched. The CDR3 sequence is 13 residues long.

This clonotype was seen many times. The V call is TRBV15, the J call TRBJ2-2; TRBD2 matches at 11 bases. The CDR3 contains 17 residues. V dropped 0 bases and J dropped 4; count of bases not matched to a gene: 4. Germline-derived CDR1 and CDR2 are LNHNV and YYDKDF (reference sequence). The CDR3 here is CATSRDGTSGSTGELFF. CDR3 DNA: TGTGCCACCAGCAGAGACGGGACTAGCGGTTCCACCGGGGAGCTGTTTTTT. The full variable domain, its missing parts supplied by reference TRBV15 and TRBJ2-2, is DAMVIQNPRYQVTQFGKPVTLSCSQTLNHNVMYWYQQKSSQAPKLLFHYYDKDFNNEADTPDNFQSRRPNTSFCFLDIRSPGLGDTAMYLCATSRDGTSGSTGELFFGEGSRLTVL.

The chain recombines TRBV12-3 or TRBV12-4 with TRBJ1-2; 8 nucleotides line up with TRBD1. This CDR3 region has 13 residues. The junction had 5 bases not matched to a gene; V was cut back by 3 bases and J by 8 bases. CDR3 region: CASSFRTGFGYTF. The CDR3 region has the DNA TGTGCCAGCAGTTTTAGGACAGGGTTCGGCTACACCTTC.

V is TRBV11-2 and J is TRBJ2-3, with TRBD2 identical over 10 bases. The CDR3 is made up of 18 amino acids. CDR1 is SGHAT and CDR2 is FQNNGV in the germline V gene. After removal of 0 bases from V and 4 bases from J, the junction contained 10 bases not matched to a gene. CDR3: CASSLEGGGAGGADTQYF. The DNA for the CDR3 is TGTGCCAGCAGCTTAGAGGGAGGTGGAGCGGGGGGGGCAGATACGCAGTATTTT.

CDR3 amino acids: CASSQDLRETQYF. DNA for the CDR3: TGTGCCAGCAGCCAGGACCTCCGGGAGACCCAGTACTTC. This chain uses TRBV16 with TRBJ2-5, with D uncertain. The ends were cut back, 3 bases at V and 5 bases at J, with 10 bases in the middle. CDR1 and CDR2 from the germline V gene are KGHSY and FQNENV. The CDR3 sequence is 13 residues long.

This sequence joins TRBV10-1 and TRBJ2-5; TRBD2 agrees at 13 bases. The junction had 2 bases not matched to a gene; V was cut back by 2 bases and J by 5 bases. This CDR3 has 15 amino acids. In germline, CDR1 is WNHNN, CDR2 SYGVQD (reference sequence). CDR3 DNA: TGCGCCAGCAGTGAGGGACTAGCGGGAGTGGAGACCCAGTACTTC. Residues: CASSEGLAGVETQYF.

This clonotype came up many times. CDR3 region: CASSQGLAGGVETQYF. CDR3 coding DNA: TGCGCCAGCAGCCAGGGACTAGCGGGGGGCGTGGAGACCCAGTACTTC. This chain connects TRBV4-1 to TRBJ2-5; 15 bases match TRBD2. The V segment lost 3 bases and the J segment 5 bases; nucleotides outside the gene matches: 4. CDR3 length: 16 amino acids. Germline V CDR1 and CDR2: MGHRA, YSYEKL.

This chain links TRBV20-1 with TRBJ2-7; 15 bases are a match to TRBD2. CDR1 is DFQATT, CDR2 SNEGSKA, per germline (reference sequence). The CDR3 covers 14 residues. J gave up 7 bases and V 6 bases, and 7 bases lay outside the gene matches. In DNA form, the CDR3 reads TGCAGTGCCCGGACTAGCGGGGGGGCAAGTGAGCAGTACTTC. This codes for CSARTSGGASEQYF.

This chain joins TRBV28 and TRBJ2-5; no firm D call. CDR1 is MDHEN and CDR2 is SYDVKM in the germline V gene. The CDR3 contains 14 residues. The V end lost 5 bases, the J end lost 1 base, and 11 bases lay between the germline ends. The CDR3 spells CASSPSTSQETQYF. The CDR3 DNA reads TGTGCCAGCAGTCCTTCCACTTCCCAAGAGACCCAGTACTTC.

This clonotype has more than one count but fewer than ten. The V gene is TRBV11-2, the J gene TRBJ2-5, with D maybe TRBD2 (7 bases). Per germline, CDR1 SGHAT and CDR2 FQNNGV. CDR3 length: 16 residues. V was clipped by 8 bases and J by 3 bases, with 22 bases between them. The DNA of the CDR3 is TGTGCCAGCCGAAGGGGGGGCGGGGGTCTAAAAGAGACCCAGTACTTC. Translated, it gives CASRRGGGGLKETQYF.

This clonotype was counted many times. The chain is built from TRBV6-5 and TRBJ1-5; 9 bases align to TRBD1. CDR1 MNHEY and CDR2 SVGAGI come from the germline V gene. With 5 bases clipped from V and 5 bases from J, the junction kept 7 bases outside the gene matches. There are 15 residues in the CDR3. CDR3 DNA: TGTGCCAGCAGTACCTGGACAGGGGCGGATCAGCCCCAGCATTTT. Protein sequence: CASSTWTGADQPQHF.

With respect to this clonotype: A much larger clonotype is one base distant, so this may be a read error. This chain uses TRBV20-1 with TRBJ1-3; 7 nucleotides align to TRBD1. There are 14 residues in the CDR3. The V gene's germline CDR1 is DFQATT and CDR2 SNEGSKA (reference sequence). CDR3 residues: CNARQGTAGNTIYF. The DNA of the CDR3 is TGCAATGCGAGACAGGGAACGGCTGGAAACACCATATATTTT.